This T cell receptor (beta chain) was captured in a study of metastatic and nonmetastatic thyroid tumors. J was trimmed by 12 bases and V by 0 bases; bases with no gene match: 11. CDR3 size: 17 residues. Germline CDR1 is SGHVS and CDR2 is FQNEAQ. TCRdb re-called the PCR reads via MiXCR. The repertoire consists of around 65,000 clones, with approximately 14% occurring once and the leading ten covering 6.5%. No treatment had been given to any patient before thyroid surgery. Study outcomes and limitations: Malignant thyroid tumors reportedly had TCR beta diversity that was significantly higher than in benign nodules, in blood and tumor.

This clone was recorded at least ten times. Its specificity is not known. The specimen sequenced was blood. The gene calls are TRBV7-8 and TRBJ2-1; TRBD2 agrees at 13 bases. The clonotype was recovered from a male donor with papillary thyroid cancer or a benign thyroid nodule (not recorded which). Some clones in this sample may be carry-over from other donors' samples. The CDR3 bases are TGTGCCAGCAGCTTAGCGTTATATACTAGCGGGAGGGTGGGGCAGTTCTTC. Translating gives CASSLALYTSGRVGQFF.